The following is a T cell receptor (beta chain) sequence with its context. Its antigen remains unidentified. This record comes from a study of shared clonotypes between healthy human individuals. Overall study findings and caveats: The sharing of approximately 4.6% of naive CD4 clonotypes was seen across several donors. Limitation of the genetic and exposure-history diversity represented came from the few donors.

The trim removed 1 base at V and 4 bases at J, leaving 12 bases unmatched. The CDR3 has 18 residues. Germline V gene sequence: CDR1 SEHNR, CDR2 FQNEAQ (reference sequence). Here immunoSEQ multiplex PCR was the method, and the copy in TCRdb shows in-frame clones only, minus some. The sample has 600,000 to 750,000 clones, roughly two thirds seen once. The clonotype was recovered from a woman aged 25 to 39 in good health. Sequenced input: memory CD4+ T cells sorted from blood. Described subset: CD45RA-negative fraction. The rearrangement links TRBV7-9 to TRBJ1-4; 7 nucleotides line up with TRBD1. In DNA form, the CDR3 reads TGTGCCAGCAGCTTAGTAATGGGGCAGGGGGACGTTAATGAAAAACTGTTTTTT. The encoded protein is CASSLVMGQGDVNEKLFF.